This T cell receptor (beta chain) was captured by sequencing in a study of Ad26.COV2.S vaccination and SARS-CoV-2 variants. Across the whole study: A participant enrolled in the COV1001 Ad26.COV2.S trial arm provided the sample.

Sequencing used immunoSEQ multiplex PCR; TCRdb keeps in-frame clones, though not all of them. The sample holds around 450,000 clones, more than 80% seen once. Study-wide findings and caveats: The TCR breadth and depth analyses may have produced an underestimate of total T cell responses.

The ends lost 3 bases at V and 0 bases at J; junction bases unmatched: 9. CDR3 size: 18 residues. CDR1 is SNHLY and CDR2 is FYNNEI in the germline V gene. In this sample, this clone turned up a few times. What it binds is not known. Treatment here: approximately 18 received Ad26.COV2.S at low or high dose, single or two shots; five or six received placebo; per-sample allocation not given. Sample collection was performed on day 63 after the first vaccine or placebo injection. Boston provided a donor who was an adult aged 18-55 years. Sequencing used peripheral blood, obtained in a trial of Ad26.COV2.S vaccine versus placebo. The chain is built from TRBV2 and TRBJ2-2; 8 bases are shared with TRBD2. The TCR originated in a person aged 18-60 years who received the Ad26.COV2.S COVID-19 vaccine or a placebo. CDR3 loop: CASSDVGLAASNTGELFF. DNA for the CDR3: TGTGCCAGCAGTGACGTAGGACTAGCTGCATCGAACACCGGGGAGCTGTTTTTT.